This passage covers 7 T cell receptor beta chains from one sample sequenced in a study of cytomegalovirus exposure and HLA in healthy donors. Vbeta (60) and Jbeta (13) primers were used in the PCR. The method was immunoSEQ multiplex PCR; TCRdb's version includes in-frame clones alone and lacks a portion of them. The sample lists about 32,000 clones; 80% to 90% were seen once. Sequences were obtained from PBMCs. All receptors derive from a woman in her late teens or twenties in good health and CMV-seronegative.

This clone is a singleton in its sample. The V call is TRBV7-2, the J call TRBJ2-2; TRBD2 matches 16 bases. Germline CDR1 and CDR2: SGHTA and FQGNSA. J gave up 6 bases and V 2 bases, and 6 bases lay outside the gene matches. The CDR3 runs to 18 residues. In DNA form, the CDR3 reads TGTGCCAGCAGCTTATTAGGCGGGACTAGCGGGAGGGCCGGGGAGCTGTTTTTT. Its translation: CASSLLGGTSGRAGELFF.

CDR3 in amino acids: CASSDSSGGAFTEAFF. CDR3 sequence (DNA): TGTGCCAGCAGCGATTCCAGTGGTGGGGCATTCACTGAAGCTTTCTTT. The chain combines TRBV2 with TRBJ1-1, with D maybe TRBD1 (5 bases). CDR1 is SNHLY, CDR2 FYNNEI, per germline. This CDR3 region has 16 residues. V shed 6 bases and J shed 4 bases, with 21 bases lying between them.

The V call is TRBV28, the J call TRBJ1-2, with 11 bases that match TRBD1. V lost 10 bases to trimming and J lost 8 bases; unmatched junction nucleotides: 15. CDR1 is MDHEN, CDR2 SYDVKM, per germline. The CDR3 covers 15 residues. The CDR3 DNA reads as TGTGCCACCTCAGAGGAAGGACAGGGGGCGCCCGGCTACACCTTC. This encodes CATSEEGQGAPGYTF.

The chain employs TRBV19 and TRBJ2-1, with TRBD2 matching over 10 bases. Germline assignment: CDR1 LNHDA and CDR2 SQIVND (reference sequence). The CDR3 runs to 14 residues. J was trimmed by 10 bases and V by 3 bases; bases with no gene match: 6. This CDR3 reads CASSISGGVWEQFF. The CDR3 DNA follows: TGTGCCAGTAGTATCAGCGGGGGGGTTTGGGAGCAGTTCTTC.

This chain links TRBV5-6 with TRBJ1-2, with 7 bases that match TRBD1. Germline lookup yields CDR1 SGHDT and CDR2 YYEEEE. V shed 4 bases and J 10 bases; nucleotides not matched to a gene: 7. This CDR3 comprises 12 residues. The CDR3 loop is CASSIGQDHYTF. CDR3 bases: TGTGCCAGCAGCATCGGACAGGACCACTACACCTTC.

This clone was detected once. V gene TRBV19 combines with J gene TRBJ1-3, with D maybe TRBD1 (6 bases). The germline gives CDR1 LNHDA, CDR2 SQIVND (reference sequence). The CDR3 sequence is 15 residues long. With 3 bases removed from V and 4 bases from J, the gap between germline ends came to 13 bases. The CDR3 DNA is TGTGCCAGTAGTATGGGGGCGAAAATCGGAAACACCATATATTTT. Its translation: CASSMGAKIGNTIYF. The entire variable domain, with the rest obtained from reference TRBV19 and TRBJ1-3, is as follows: DGGITQSPKYLFRKEGQNVTLSCEQNLNHDAMYWYRQDPGQGLRLIYYSQIVNDFQKGDIAEGYSVSREKKESFPLTVTSAQKNPTAFYLCASSMGAKIGNTIYFGEGSWLTVV.

V usage is TRBV6-1 and J usage is TRBJ2-5; D remains unclear. This CDR3 spans 13 amino acids. The germline V gene encodes CDR1 MNHNS and CDR2 SASEGT. The V gene lost 4 bases and the J gene lost 0 bases, with 6 bases spanning the gap. CDR3 sequence (DNA): TGTGCCAGCAGTGGGTACAACCAAGAGACCCAGTACTTC. Translated: CASSGYNQETQYF.